These 26 T cell receptor beta chains originate from one sample sequenced in a study of T cell responses to AZD1222 COVID-19 vaccine. Only in-frame clones appear in the TCRdb table, and some are missing; sequencing was by immunoSEQ multiplex PCR. The table shows over 130,000 clones, with roughly 91% occurring only once. Material: peripheral blood, obtained 28 days after the second AZD1222 dose. These receptors originate from an adult who received the AZD1222 COVID-19 vaccine.

In its sample, this clone was seen a few times. V and J are TRBV6-5 and TRBJ1-6; D uncertain. CDR1 MNHEY and CDR2 SVGAGI come from the germline V gene. The CDR3 is made up of 16 amino acids. V lost 1 base and J lost 7, with 14 bases in between. CDR3 loop: CASSYLPGRLNSPLHF. The DNA of the CDR3 is TGTGCCAGCAGTTACTTGCCCGGACGGCTAAATTCACCCCTCCACTTT.

This clone was counted a few times. The chain uses TRBV27 and TRBJ1-1; D is possibly TRBD1 (5 bases). The V end lost 3 bases, the J end lost 6 bases, and 11 bases lay between the germline ends. The CDR3 length is 13 residues. Germline V lookup: CDR1 MNHEY, CDR2 SMNVEV (reference sequence). The CDR3 bases are TGTGCCAGCAGTTTTCGGGGGAGCCCTGAAGCTTTCTTT. It yields the protein CASSFRGSPEAFF.

The V call is TRBV11-2, the J call TRBJ1-1; no firm D call. The CDR3 contains 13 residues. The V end lost 1 base, the J end lost 11 bases, and 14 bases lay between the germline ends. The V gene's germline CDR1 is SGHAT and CDR2 FQNNGV. CDR3 DNA: TGTGCCAGCAGCTTAGGTCGGACGGTTCAGGCTTTCTTT. Encoded protein: CASSLGRTVQAFF.

The chain uses TRBV5-1 and TRBJ2-7; D is perhaps TRBD1 (6 bases). The germline V and J ends were trimmed by 0 bases and 2 bases, with 9 bases remaining between them. Germline assignment: CDR1 SGHRS and CDR2 YFSETQ. The CDR3 runs to 14 residues. Here the CDR3 reads CASSLVGTTYEQYF. In DNA, the CDR3 is TGCGCCAGCAGCTTGGTGGGGACAACCTACGAGCAGTACTTC. The complete variable domain, with remaining parts taken from reference TRBV5-1 and TRBJ2-7, reads KAGVTQTPRYLIKTRGQQVTLSCSPISGHRSVSWYQQTPGQGLQFLFEYFSETQRNKGNFPGRFSGRQFSNSRSEMNVSTLELGDSALYLCASSLVGTTYEQYFGPGTRLTVT.

The chain joins TRBV2 to TRBJ2-3, with TRBD2 matching 8 bases. V dropped 7 bases and J dropped 0; count of bases not matched to a gene: 0. Looked up from germline, CDR1 is SNHLY and CDR2 is FYNNEI. The CDR3 has 13 residues. The CDR3 sequence is CASIAGSTDTQYF. CDR3 nucleotides: TGTGCCAGCATAGCGGGGAGCACAGATACGCAGTATTTT.

In this sample, this clone turned up many times. The rearrangement links TRBV7-9 to TRBJ1-1, with no clear D. Germline CDR1 is SEHNR and CDR2 is FQNEAQ (reference sequence). Trimming shortened V by 1 base and J by 5 bases, and 11 bases separated the two germline ends. The CDR3 contains 14 residues. The DNA of the CDR3 is TGTGCCAGCAGCTTAGTTTCGGGAAAGACTGAAGCTTTCTTT. Translated, it gives CASSLVSGKTEAFF.

This clone has only one observation. CDR3 in DNA: TGTGCCAGCAGCTTCGGCGGGGGAAGCACAGATACGCAGTATTTT. Translation gives CASSFGGGSTDTQYF. This chain uses TRBV7-2 with TRBJ2-3, with TRBD2 matching over 7 bases. V gave up 3 bases and J gave up 0 bases; unmatched junction bases: 3. Germline assignment: CDR1 SGHTA and CDR2 FQGNSA. The CDR3 is 15 residues long. The full variable domain, completed using reference TRBV7-2 and TRBJ2-3, is GAGVSQSPSNKVTEKGKDVELRCDPISGHTALYWYRQSLGQGLEFLIYFQGNSAPDKSGLPSDRFSAERTGGSVSTLTIQRTQQEDSAVYLCASSFGGGSTDTQYFGPGTRLTVL.

The genes are TRBV11-2 and TRBJ2-3, with D perhaps TRBD1 (5 bases). V dropped 4 bases and J dropped 6 bases, with 8 bases sitting between them. Looked up from germline, CDR1 is SGHAT and CDR2 is FQNNGV. CDR3 length equals 12 residues. The CDR3 coding sequence is TGTGCCAGCAGCTCTAACAGGGATACGCAGTATTTT. Translation gives CASSSNRDTQYF.

The chain uses TRBV28 and TRBJ2-3; no clear D. V was clipped by 10 bases and J by 5 bases, with 10 bases between them. The CDR3 spans 11 residues. The germline V gene encodes CDR1 MDHEN and CDR2 SYDVKM. CDR3: CATKMEDTQYF. The CDR3, as DNA: TGTGCCACCAAAATGGAAGATACGCAGTATTTT.

The chain is built from TRBV30 and TRBJ2-7; D might be TRBD2 (5 bases). This CDR3 is built from 13 residues. Germline V gene sequence: CDR1 GTSNPN, CDR2 SVGIG (reference sequence). V lost 6 bases and J lost 4, with 16 bases in between. This chain's CDR3 is CACRTAREYEQYF. The CDR3 DNA reads TGTGCCTGCCGTACTGCGAGGGAATACGAGCAGTACTTC.

The gene calls are TRBV3-1 (or the pseudogene TRBV3-2) and TRBJ1-2; D unresolved. V dropped 1 base and J dropped 0 bases, with 12 bases sitting between them. CDR1 is LGHDT, CDR2 YNNKEL, per germline (reference sequence). The CDR3 extends over 16 amino acids. CDR3 coding DNA: TGTGCCAGCAGCCAAGGAACAGCGGTAACTAACTATGGCTACACCTTC. This encodes CASSQGTAVTNYGYTF.

The chain couples TRBV7-6 to TRBJ1-5; 9 bases agree with TRBD1. The CDR3 contains 15 residues. The ends lost 4 bases at V and 11 bases at J; junction bases unmatched: 12. Per germline, CDR1 SGHVS and CDR2 FNYEAQ. CDR3 residues: CASSSGTGPLLSQHF. The CDR3 DNA sequence: TGTGCCAGCAGCTCGGGGACAGGGCCCCTCTTGTCCCAGCATTTT.

The rearrangement uses TRBV14 and TRBJ2-3, with a possible D match to TRBD2 (6 bases). The germline gives CDR1 SGHDN, CDR2 FVKESK. The length of the CDR3 is 12 residues. V was pared by 6 bases and J by 8 bases, with 12 bases between. The CDR3 reads CASSLGGGTQYF. The CDR3 DNA follows: TGTGCCAGCAGTCTGGGAGGAGGTACGCAGTATTTT.

This rearrangement joins TRBV6-5 to TRBJ2-1; 10 nucleotides line up with TRBD1. Unmatched junction bases numbered 2, after V lost 0 bases and J lost 6 bases. The CDR3 contains 15 residues. Germline V CDR1 and CDR2: MNHEY, SVGAGI. CDR3 protein: CASSYSWTGGNEQFF. DNA for the CDR3: TGTGCCAGCAGTTACTCGTGGACAGGGGGCAATGAGCAGTTCTTC.

The chain couples TRBV30 to TRBJ2-5; 12 bases are a match to TRBD2. The CDR3 is 16 residues long. V was clipped by 2 bases and J by 5 bases; unmatched bases: 9. CDR1 is GTSNPN and CDR2 is SVGIG in the germline V gene (reference sequence). Here the CDR3 reads CAWSTPLAGGLETQYF. For the CDR3, the DNA is TGTGCCTGGAGTACACCTCTAGCGGGGGGGCTGGAGACCCAGTACTTC. Based on the CDR3 plus reference TRBV30 and TRBJ2-5, the full variable domain is SQTIHQWPATLVQPVGSPLSLECTVEGTSNPNLYWYRQAAGRGLQLLFYSVGIGQISSEVPQNLSASRPQDRQFILSSKKLLLSDSGFYLCAWSTPLAGGLETQYFGPGTRLLVL.

V and J are TRBV4-3 and TRBJ2-1; 11 bases line up with TRBD2. The ends lost 0 bases at V and 6 bases at J; junction bases unmatched: 7. The germline gives CDR1 LGHNA, CDR2 YSLEER. The CDR3 is 17 residues long. CDR3 region: CASSQELVAGGGNEQFF. CDR3 in DNA: TGCGCCAGCAGCCAAGAATTGGTAGCGGGGGGGGGCAATGAGCAGTTCTTC.

J is TRBJ2-7 and V is TRBV11-2, with D uncertain. The CDR3 is made up of 12 amino acids. Trimming pared 1 base from V and 4 bases from J, leaving 5 bases between. The germline CDR1 and CDR2 sequences are SGHAT and FQNNGV. The CDR3 here is CASSLGDYEQYF. The CDR3 DNA is TGTGCCAGCAGCTTAGGCGATTACGAGCAGTACTTC.

The chain has TRBV12-3 or TRBV12-4 and TRBJ1-1; D uncertain. The CDR3 consists of 12 residues. Trimming pared 3 bases from V and 4 bases from J, leaving 6 bases between. CDR3 residues: CASSFLGTEAFF. CDR3 coding DNA: TGTGCCAGCAGTTTTTTGGGCACTGAAGCTTTCTTT.

This clone was recorded only once. The gene calls are TRBV28 and TRBJ1-1; D not certain. The germline V and J ends were trimmed by 6 bases and 4 bases, with 12 bases remaining between them. The CDR3 sequence is 13 residues long. The germline gives CDR1 MDHEN, CDR2 SYDVKM. CDR3 nucleotide sequence: TGTGCCAGCAGCCGATCAGGATCCACTGAAGCTTTCTTT. It yields the protein CASSRSGSTEAFF.

CDR3 sequence (DNA): TGTGCCAGCAGTCTTCGTTCCGGGGAGCTGTTTTTT. This gives the protein CASSLRSGELFF. The rearrangement joins TRBV28 to TRBJ2-2; D is unresolved. The CDR3 is made up of 12 amino acids. Germline loops: CDR1 MDHEN, CDR2 SYDVKM. The germline V and J ends were trimmed by 5 bases and 6 bases, with 7 bases remaining between them.

The CDR3 DNA reads as TGTGCCAGCAACACTCAGGGGACAGGGAGGCCCTACGAGCAGTACTTC. The encoded protein is CASNTQGTGRPYEQYF. V gene TRBV28 combines with J gene TRBJ2-7; 9 bases are shared with TRBD1. This CDR3 is built from 16 residues. The junction had 12 bases not matched to a gene; V was cut back by 7 bases and J by 2 bases. Germline-derived CDR1 and CDR2 are MDHEN and SYDVKM.

V is TRBV6-5 and J is TRBJ1-1, with unresolved D. V lost 6 bases to trimming and J lost 3 bases, with 5 bases between them. Germline V gives CDR1 MNHEY, CDR2 SVGAGI. This CDR3 is 11 amino acids long. The CDR3, as DNA: TGTGCCAGCAGGCGGGACACTGAAGCTTTCTTT. This sequence encodes CASRRDTEAFF.

The chain links TRBV19 to TRBJ2-5; 9 nucleotides match TRBD1. Germline V gene sequence: CDR1 LNHDA, CDR2 SQIVND (reference sequence). Trimming cost V 2 bases and J 2 bases; bases outside gene matches: 3. CDR3 length equals 15 residues. CDR3 sequence: CASSITGGVQETQYF. CDR3 in DNA: TGTGCCAGTAGTATAACAGGGGGCGTTCAAGAGACCCAGTACTTC.

The chain has TRBV10-3 and TRBJ1-4; 7 positions match TRBD1. The CDR3 consists of 15 residues. The V gene's germline CDR1 is ENHRY and CDR2 SYGVKD. Trimming at V came to 0 bases and at J to 9 bases, leaving 7 bases not matched to a gene. CDR3 region: CAISESTGRVKKLFF. The CDR3 DNA sequence: TGTGCCATCAGTGAGTCGACAGGGCGAGTTAAAAAACTGTTTTTT.

The V and J genes are TRBV4-1 and TRBJ2-1; 13 bases are shared with TRBD2. V was pared by 3 bases and J by 8 bases, with 10 bases of the junction left unmatched. The CDR3 consists of 17 residues. Germline V gives CDR1 MGHRA, CDR2 YSYEKL. The CDR3 loop reads CASSQGPTSGGAYEQFF. CDR3 in DNA: TGCGCCAGCAGCCAGGGTCCTACTAGCGGGGGGGCGTATGAGCAGTTCTTC.

The chain has TRBV7-8 and TRBJ2-1; TRBD1 agrees at 7 bases. J was trimmed by 2 bases and V by 4 bases; bases with no gene match: 5. This CDR3 has 15 residues. Germline lookup yields CDR1 SGHVS and CDR2 FQNEAQ. Here the CDR3 DNA reads TGTGCCAGCAGCTCCTGGACAGGCACCTACAATGAGCAGTTCTTC. This translates into CASSSWTGTYNEQFF.